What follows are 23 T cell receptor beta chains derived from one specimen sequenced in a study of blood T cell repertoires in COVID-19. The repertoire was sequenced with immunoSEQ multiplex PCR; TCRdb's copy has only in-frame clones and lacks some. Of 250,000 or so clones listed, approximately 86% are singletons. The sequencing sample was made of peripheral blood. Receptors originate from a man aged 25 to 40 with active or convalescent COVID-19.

CDR3 residues: CASSYGYEQYF. CDR3 coding DNA: TGTGCCAGCAGTTACGGCTACGAGCAGTACTTC. This chain links TRBV27 with TRBJ2-7; D unclear. V was trimmed by 4 bases and J by 3 bases, leaving 4 bases between them. Germline-derived CDR1 and CDR2 are MNHEY and SMNVEV (reference sequence). The length of the CDR3 is 11 residues.

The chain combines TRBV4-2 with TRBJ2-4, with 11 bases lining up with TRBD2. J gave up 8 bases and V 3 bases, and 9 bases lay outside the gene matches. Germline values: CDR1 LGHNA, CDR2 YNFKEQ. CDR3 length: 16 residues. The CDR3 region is CASSQKLAGGGDIQYF. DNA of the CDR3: TGTGCCAGCAGCCAGAAGCTAGCGGGGGGAGGGGACATTCAGTACTTC.

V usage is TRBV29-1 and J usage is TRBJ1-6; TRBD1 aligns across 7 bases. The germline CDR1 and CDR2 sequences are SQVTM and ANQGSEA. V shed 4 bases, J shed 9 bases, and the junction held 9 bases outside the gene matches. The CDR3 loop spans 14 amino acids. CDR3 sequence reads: CSVAPGGMGSPLHF. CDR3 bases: TGCAGCGTTGCGCCAGGGGGGATGGGTTCACCCCTCCACTTT.

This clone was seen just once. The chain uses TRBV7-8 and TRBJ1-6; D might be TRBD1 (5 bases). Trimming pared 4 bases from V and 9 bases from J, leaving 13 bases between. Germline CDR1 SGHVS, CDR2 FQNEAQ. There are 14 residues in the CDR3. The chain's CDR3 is CASSSHARGSPLHF. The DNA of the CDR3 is TGTGCCAGCAGCTCTCATGCAAGGGGTTCACCCCTCCACTTT.

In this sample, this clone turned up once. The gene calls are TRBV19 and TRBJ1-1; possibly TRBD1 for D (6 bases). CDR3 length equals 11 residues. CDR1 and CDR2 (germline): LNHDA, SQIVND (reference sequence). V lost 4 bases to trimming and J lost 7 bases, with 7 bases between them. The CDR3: CASSKDSEAFF. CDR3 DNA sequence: TGTGCCAGTAGTAAGGACAGTGAAGCTTTCTTT.

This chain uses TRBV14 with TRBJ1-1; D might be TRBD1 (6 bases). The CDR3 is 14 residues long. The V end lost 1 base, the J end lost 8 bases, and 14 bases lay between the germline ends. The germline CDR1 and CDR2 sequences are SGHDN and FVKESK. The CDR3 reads CASSQVLGAGEAFF. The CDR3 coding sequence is TGTGCCAGCAGCCAAGTCCTGGGGGCAGGGGAAGCTTTCTTT.

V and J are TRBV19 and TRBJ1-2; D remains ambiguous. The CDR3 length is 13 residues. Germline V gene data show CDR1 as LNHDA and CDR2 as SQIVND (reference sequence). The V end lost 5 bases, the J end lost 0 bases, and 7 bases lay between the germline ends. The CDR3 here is CASSATPNYGYTF. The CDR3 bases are TGTGCCAGTAGTGCGACTCCTAACTATGGCTACACCTTC.

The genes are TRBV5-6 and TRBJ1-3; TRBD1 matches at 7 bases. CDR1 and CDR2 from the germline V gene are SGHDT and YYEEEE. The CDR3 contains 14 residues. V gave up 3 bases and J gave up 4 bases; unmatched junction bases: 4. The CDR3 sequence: CASSWTGRGNTIYF. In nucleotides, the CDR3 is TGTGCCAGCAGCTGGACAGGAAGGGGAAACACCATATATTTT.

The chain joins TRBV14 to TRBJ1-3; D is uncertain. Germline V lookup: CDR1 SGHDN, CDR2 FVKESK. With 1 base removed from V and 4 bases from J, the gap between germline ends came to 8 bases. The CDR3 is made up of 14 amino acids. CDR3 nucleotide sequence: TGTGCCAGCAGCCAAGTAGCCGAAGGAAACACCATATATTTT. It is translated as CASSQVAEGNTIYF.

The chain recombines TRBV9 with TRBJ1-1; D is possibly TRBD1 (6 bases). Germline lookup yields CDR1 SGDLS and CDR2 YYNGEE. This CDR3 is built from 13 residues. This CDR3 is CTGRGQVNTEAFF. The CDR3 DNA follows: TGTACGGGGCGGGGGCAGGTTAACACTGAAGCTTTCTTT.

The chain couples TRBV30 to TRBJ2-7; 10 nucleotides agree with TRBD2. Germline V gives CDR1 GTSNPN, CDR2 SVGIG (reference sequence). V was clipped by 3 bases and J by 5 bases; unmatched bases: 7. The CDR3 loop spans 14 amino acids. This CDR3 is CAWRKRGGPHEQYF. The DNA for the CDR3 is TGTGCCTGGAGGAAGCGGGGGGGCCCCCACGAGCAGTACTTC.

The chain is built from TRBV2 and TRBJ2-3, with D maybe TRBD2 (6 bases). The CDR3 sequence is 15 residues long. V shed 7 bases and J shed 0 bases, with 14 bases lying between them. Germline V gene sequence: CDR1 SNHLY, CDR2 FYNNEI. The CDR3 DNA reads TGTGCCAGCATCCCGAGCGGGTTCAGCACAGATACGCAGTATTTT. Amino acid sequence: CASIPSGFSTDTQYF. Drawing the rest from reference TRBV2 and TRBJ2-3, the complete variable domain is EPEVTQTPSHQVTQMGQEVILRCVPISNHLYFYWYRQILGQKVEFLVSFYNNEISEKSEIFDDQFSVERPDGSNFTLKIRSTKLEDSAMYFCASIPSGFSTDTQYFGPGTRLTVL.

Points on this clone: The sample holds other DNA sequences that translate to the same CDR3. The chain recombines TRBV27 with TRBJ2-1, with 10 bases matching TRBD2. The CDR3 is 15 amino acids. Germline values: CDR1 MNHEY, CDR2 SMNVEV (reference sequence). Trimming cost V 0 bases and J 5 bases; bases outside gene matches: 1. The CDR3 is CASSLSLAGDNEQFF. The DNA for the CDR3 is TGTGCCAGCAGTTTATCGCTAGCGGGAGACAATGAGCAGTTCTTC.

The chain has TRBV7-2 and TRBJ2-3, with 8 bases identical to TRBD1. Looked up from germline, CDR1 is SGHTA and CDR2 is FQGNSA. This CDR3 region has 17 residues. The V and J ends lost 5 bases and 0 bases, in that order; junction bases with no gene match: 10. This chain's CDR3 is CASSARQGSPSTDTQYF. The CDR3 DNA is TGTGCCAGCAGCGCACGACAGGGGAGCCCTAGCACAGATACGCAGTATTTT.

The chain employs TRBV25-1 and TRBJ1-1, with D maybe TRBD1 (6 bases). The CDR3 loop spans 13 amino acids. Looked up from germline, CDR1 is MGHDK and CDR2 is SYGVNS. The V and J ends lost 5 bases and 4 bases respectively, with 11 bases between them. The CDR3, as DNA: TGTGCCAGCAGTTTGGACAGCGGCACTGAAGCTTTCTTT. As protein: CASSLDSGTEAFF. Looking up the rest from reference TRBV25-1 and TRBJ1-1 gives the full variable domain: EADIYQTPRYLVIGTGKKITLECSQTMGHDKMYWYQQDPGMELHLIHYSYGVNSTEKGDLSSESTVSRIRTEHFPLTLESARPSHTSQYLCASSLDSGTEAFFGQGTRLTVV.

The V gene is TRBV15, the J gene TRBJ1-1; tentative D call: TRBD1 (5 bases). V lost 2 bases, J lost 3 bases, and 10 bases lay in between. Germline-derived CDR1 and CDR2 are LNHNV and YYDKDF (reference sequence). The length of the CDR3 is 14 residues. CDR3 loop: CATSRKKGDTEAFF. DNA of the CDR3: TGTGCCACCAGCAGAAAAAAAGGGGACACTGAAGCTTTCTTT.

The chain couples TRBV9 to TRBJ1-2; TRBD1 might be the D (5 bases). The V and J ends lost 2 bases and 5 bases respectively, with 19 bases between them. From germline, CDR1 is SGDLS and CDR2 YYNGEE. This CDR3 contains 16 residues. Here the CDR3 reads CASSVMEWGGGYGYTF. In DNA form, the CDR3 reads TGTGCCAGCAGCGTGATGGAGTGGGGGGGAGGATATGGCTACACCTTC.

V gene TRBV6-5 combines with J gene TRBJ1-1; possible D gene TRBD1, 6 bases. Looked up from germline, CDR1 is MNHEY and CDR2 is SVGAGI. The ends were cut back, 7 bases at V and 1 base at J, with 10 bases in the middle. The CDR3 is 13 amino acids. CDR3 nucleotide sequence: TGTGCCAGCAACCCGACAGGGAACACTGAAGCTTTCTTT. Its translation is CASNPTGNTEAFF.

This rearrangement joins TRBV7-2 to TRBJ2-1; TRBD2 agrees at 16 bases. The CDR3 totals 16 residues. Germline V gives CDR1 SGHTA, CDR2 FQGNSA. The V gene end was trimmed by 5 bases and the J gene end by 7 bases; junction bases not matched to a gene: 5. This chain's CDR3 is CASSVPGLAGGNEQFF. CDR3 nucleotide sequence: TGTGCCAGCAGCGTTCCGGGACTAGCGGGGGGGAATGAGCAGTTCTTC.

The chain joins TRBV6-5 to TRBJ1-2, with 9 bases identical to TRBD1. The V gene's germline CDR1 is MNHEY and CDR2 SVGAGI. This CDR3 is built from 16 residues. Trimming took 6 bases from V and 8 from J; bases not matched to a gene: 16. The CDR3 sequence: CASSYNGGQGVKGYTF. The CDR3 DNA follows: TGTGCCAGCAGCTACAACGGGGGACAGGGAGTGAAGGGCTACACCTTC.

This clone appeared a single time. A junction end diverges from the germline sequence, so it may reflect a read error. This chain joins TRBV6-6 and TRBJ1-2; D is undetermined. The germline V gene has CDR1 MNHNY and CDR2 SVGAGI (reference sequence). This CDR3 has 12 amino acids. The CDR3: CASSYSFLSTAF. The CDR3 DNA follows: TGTGCCAGCAGTTACTCGTTTTTATCTACAGCCTTC.

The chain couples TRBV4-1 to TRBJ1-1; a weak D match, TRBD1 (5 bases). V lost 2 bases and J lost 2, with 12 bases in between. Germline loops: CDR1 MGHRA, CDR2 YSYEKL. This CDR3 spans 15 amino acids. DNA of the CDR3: TGCGCCAGCAGCCAATCAATCAGGGAAAACACTGAAGCTTTCTTT. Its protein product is CASSQSIRENTEAFF.

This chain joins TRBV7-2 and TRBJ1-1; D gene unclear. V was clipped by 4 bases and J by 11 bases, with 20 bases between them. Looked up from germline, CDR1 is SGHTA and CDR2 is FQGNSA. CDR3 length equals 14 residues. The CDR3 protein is CASSSPPSTLRAFF. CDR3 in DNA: TGTGCCAGCAGCTCCCCCCCTTCCACGCTTCGGGCTTTCTTT.